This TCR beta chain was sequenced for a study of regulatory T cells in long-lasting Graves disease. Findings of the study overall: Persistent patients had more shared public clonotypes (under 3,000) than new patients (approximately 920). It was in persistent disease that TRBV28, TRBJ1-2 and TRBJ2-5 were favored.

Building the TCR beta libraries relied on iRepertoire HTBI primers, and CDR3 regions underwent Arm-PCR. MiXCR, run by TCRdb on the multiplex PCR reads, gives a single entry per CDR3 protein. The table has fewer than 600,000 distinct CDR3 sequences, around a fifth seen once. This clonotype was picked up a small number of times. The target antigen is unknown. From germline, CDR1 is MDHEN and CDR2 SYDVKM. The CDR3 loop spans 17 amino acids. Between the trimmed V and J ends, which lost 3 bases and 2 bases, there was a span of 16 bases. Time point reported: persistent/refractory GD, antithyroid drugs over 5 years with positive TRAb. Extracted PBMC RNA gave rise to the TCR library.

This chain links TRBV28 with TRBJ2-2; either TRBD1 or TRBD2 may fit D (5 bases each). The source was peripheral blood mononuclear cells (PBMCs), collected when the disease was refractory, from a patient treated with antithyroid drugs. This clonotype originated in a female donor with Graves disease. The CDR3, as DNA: TGTGCCAGCAGTTTGGCCGGGGCGGCTCTCAACACCGGGGAGCTGTTTTTT. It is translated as CASSLAGAALNTGELFF.